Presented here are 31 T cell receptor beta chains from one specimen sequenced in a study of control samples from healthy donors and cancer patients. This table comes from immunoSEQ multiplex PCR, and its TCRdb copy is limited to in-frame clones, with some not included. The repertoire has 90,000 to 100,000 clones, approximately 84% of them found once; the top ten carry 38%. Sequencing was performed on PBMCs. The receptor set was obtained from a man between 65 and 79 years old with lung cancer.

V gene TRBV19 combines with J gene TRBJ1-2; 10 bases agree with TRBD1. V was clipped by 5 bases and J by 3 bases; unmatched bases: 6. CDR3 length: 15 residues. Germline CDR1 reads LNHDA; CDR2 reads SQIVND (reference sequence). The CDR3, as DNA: TGTGCCAGTAGTCAGCGGACAGGGGGAGACTATGGCTACACCTTC. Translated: CASSQRTGGDYGYTF.

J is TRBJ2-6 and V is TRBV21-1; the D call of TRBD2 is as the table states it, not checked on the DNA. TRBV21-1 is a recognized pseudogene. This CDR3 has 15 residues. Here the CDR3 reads CASSKEGDGANVLTF. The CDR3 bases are TGTGCCAGCAGCAAAGAGGGAGATGGGGCCAACGTCCTGACTTTC.

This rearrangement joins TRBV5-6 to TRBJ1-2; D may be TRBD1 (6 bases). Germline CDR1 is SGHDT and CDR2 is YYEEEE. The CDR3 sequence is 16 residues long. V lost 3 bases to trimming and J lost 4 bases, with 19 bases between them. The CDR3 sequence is CASSSFRQEFLYGYTF. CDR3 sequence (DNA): TGTGCCAGCAGCTCCTTTAGACAGGAGTTCCTCTATGGCTACACCTTC. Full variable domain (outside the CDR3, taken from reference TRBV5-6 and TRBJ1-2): DAGVTQSPTHLIKTRGQQVTLRCSPKSGHDTVSWYQQALGQGPQFIFQYYEEEERQRGNFPDRFSGHQFPNYSSELNVNALLLGDSALYLCASSSFRQEFLYGYTFGSGTRLTVV.

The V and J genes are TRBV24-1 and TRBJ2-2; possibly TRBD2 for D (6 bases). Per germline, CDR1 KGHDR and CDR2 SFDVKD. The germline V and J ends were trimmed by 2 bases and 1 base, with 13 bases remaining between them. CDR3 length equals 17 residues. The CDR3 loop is CATSDSALGGNTGELFF. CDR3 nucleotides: TGTGCCACCAGTGATTCAGCCTTGGGGGGGAACACCGGGGAGCTGTTTTTT.

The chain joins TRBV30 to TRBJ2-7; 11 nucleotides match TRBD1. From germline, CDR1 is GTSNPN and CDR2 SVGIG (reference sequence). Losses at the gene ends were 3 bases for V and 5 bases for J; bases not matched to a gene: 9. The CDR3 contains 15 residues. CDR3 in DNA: TGTGCCTGGAGGAGACCCGGGACAGGGGGTGACGAGCAGTACTTC. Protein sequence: CAWRRPGTGGDEQYF.

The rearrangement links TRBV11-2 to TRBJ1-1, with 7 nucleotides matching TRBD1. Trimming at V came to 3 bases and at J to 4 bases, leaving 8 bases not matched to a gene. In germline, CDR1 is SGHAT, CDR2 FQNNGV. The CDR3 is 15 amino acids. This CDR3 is CASSFDRARGTEAFF. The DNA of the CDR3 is TGTGCCAGCAGCTTCGACAGGGCGCGGGGCACTGAAGCTTTCTTT. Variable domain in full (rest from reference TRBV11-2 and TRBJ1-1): EAGVAQSPRYKIIEKRQSVAFWCNPISGHATLYWYQQILGQGPKLLIQFQNNGVVDDSQLPKDRFSAERLKGVDSTLKIQPAKLEDSAVYLCASSFDRARGTEAFFGQGTRLTVV.

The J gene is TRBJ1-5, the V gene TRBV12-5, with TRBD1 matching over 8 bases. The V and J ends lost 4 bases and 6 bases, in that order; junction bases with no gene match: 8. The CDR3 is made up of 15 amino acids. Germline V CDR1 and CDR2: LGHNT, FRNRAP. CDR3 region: CASGSYGRGLQPQHF. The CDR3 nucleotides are TGTGCTAGTGGTTCCTACGGCAGGGGGCTTCAGCCCCAGCATTTT.

For the CDR3, the DNA is TGTGCCAGCTCACCCCTTAGCGGGGGGAGCACAGATACGCAGTATTTT. The encoded protein is CASSPLSGGSTDTQYF. V is TRBV18 and J is TRBJ2-3; 10 positions match TRBD2. Germline CDR1 reads KGHSH; CDR2 reads LQKENI. J gave up 0 bases and V 3 bases, and 3 bases lay outside the gene matches. The CDR3 runs 16 residues. Together with reference TRBV18 and TRBJ2-3, the CDR3 gives the full variable domain: NAGVMQNPRHLVRRRGQEARLRCSPMKGHSHVYWYRQLPEEGLKFMVYLQKENIIDESGMPKERFSAEFPKEGPSILRIQQVVRGDSAAYFCASSPLSGGSTDTQYFGPGTRLTVL.

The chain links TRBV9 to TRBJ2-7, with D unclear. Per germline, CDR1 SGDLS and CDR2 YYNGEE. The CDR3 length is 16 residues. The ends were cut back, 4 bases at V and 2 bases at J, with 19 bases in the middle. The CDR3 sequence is CASSPSSKIDPYEQYF. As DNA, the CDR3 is TGTGCCAGCAGCCCTTCCTCAAAGATCGACCCCTACGAGCAGTACTTC.

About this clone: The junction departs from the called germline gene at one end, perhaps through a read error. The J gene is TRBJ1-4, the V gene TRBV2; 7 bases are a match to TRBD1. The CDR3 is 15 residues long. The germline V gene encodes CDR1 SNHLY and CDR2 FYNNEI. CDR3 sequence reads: CASSEETGWVEKLFF. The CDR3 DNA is TGTGCCAGCAGCGAAGAGACAGGGTGGGTTGAAAAACTGTTTTTT.

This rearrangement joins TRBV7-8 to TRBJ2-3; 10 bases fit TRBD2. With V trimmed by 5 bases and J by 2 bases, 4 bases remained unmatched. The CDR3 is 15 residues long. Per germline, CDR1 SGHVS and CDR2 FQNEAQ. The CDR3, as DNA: TGTGCCAGCAGCGCGGGACTAGCGATCACAGATACGCAGTATTTT. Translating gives CASSAGLAITDTQYF.

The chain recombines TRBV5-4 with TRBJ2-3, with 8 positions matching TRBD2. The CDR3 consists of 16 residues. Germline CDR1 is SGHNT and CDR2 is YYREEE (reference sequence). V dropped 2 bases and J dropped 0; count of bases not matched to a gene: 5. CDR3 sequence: CASSLKRGSSTDTQYF. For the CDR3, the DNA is TGTGCCAGCAGCTTAAAGCGGGGGTCTAGCACAGATACGCAGTATTTT.

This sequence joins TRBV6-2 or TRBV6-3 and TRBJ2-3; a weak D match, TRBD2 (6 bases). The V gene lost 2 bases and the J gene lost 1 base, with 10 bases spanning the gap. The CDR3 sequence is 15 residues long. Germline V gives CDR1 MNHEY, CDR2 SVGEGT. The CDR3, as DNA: TGTGCCAGCAGTTACGTGGGGACTCGCACAGATACGCAGTATTTT. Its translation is CASSYVGTRTDTQYF.

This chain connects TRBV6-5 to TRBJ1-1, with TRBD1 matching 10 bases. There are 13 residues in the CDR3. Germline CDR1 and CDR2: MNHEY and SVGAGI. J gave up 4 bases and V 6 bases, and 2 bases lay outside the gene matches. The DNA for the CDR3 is TGTGCCAGCAGAAGACAGGGGGCCACTGAAGCTTTCTTT. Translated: CASRRQGATEAFF.

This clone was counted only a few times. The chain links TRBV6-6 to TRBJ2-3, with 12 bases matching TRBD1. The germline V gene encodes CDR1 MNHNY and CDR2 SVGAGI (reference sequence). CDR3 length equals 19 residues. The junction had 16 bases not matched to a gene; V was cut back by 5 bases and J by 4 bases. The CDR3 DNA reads TGTGCCAGCAGTCTGACTCCGGGACAGGGGGCGAGGAACCCAGATACGCAGTATTTT. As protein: CASSLTPGQGARNPDTQYF.

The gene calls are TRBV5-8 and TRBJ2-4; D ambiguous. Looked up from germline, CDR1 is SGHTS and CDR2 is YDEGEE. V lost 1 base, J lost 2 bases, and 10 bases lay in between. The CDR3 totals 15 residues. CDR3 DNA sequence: TGTGCCAGCAGCTTGAAATGGGTTACCAAAAACATTCAGTACTTC. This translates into CASSLKWVTKNIQYF.

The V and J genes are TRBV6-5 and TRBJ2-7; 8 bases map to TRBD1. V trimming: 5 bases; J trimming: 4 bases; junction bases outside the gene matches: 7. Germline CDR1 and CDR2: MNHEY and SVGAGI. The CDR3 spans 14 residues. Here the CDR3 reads CASSRPDRVYEQYF. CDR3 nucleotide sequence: TGTGCCAGCAGTCGCCCGGACAGGGTGTACGAGCAGTACTTC.

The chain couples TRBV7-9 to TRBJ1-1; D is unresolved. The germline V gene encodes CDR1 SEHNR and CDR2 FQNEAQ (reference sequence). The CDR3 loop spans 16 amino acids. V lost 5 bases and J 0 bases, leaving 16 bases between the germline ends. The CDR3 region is CASSPQVGVVNTEAFF. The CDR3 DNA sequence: TGTGCCAGCAGCCCCCAGGTGGGAGTGGTGAACACTGAAGCTTTCTTT.

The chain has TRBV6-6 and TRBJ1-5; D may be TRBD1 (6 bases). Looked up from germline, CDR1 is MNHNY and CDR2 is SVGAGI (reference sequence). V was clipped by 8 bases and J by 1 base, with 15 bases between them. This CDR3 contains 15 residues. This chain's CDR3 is CASADTGLSNQPQHF. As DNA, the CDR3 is TGTGCCAGCGCGGATACAGGGCTCAGCAATCAGCCCCAGCATTTT.

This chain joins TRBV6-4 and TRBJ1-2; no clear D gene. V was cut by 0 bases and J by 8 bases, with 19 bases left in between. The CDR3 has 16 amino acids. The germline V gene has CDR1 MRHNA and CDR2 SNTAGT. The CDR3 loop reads CASSDSSAPGSAGYTF. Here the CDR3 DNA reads TGTGCCAGCAGTGACTCCTCGGCCCCCGGTTCGGCGGGCTACACCTTC.

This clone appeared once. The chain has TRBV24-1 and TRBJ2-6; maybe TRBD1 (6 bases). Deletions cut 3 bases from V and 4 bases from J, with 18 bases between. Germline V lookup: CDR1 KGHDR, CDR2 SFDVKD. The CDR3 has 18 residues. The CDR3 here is CATSDGQGRSRGANVLTF. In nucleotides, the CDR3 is TGTGCCACCAGTGATGGGCAGGGGCGTTCTCGAGGGGCCAACGTCCTGACTTTC.

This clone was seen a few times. The CDR3 region is CASSEAARTGVSNQPQHF. CDR3 in DNA: TGTGCCAGCAGTGAAGCGGCCAGAACAGGGGTTAGCAATCAGCCCCAGCATTTT. The chain combines TRBV6-1 with TRBJ1-5, with 7 bases identical to TRBD1. Trimming took 0 bases from V and 0 from J; bases not matched to a gene: 8. The CDR3 has 18 residues. The germline gives CDR1 MNHNS, CDR2 SASEGT.

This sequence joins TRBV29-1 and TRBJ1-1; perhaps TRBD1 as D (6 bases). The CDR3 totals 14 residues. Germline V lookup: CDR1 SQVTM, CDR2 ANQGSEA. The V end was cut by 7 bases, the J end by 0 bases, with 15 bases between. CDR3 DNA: TGCAGCGCCGCCCGACAGGACATGAACACTGAAGCTTTCTTT. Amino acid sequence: CSAARQDMNTEAFF.

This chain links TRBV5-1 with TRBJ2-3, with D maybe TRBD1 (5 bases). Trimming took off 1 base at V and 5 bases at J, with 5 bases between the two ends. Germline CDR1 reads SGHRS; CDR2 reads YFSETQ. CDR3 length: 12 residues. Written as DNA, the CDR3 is TGCGCCAGCAGCTTGACAGGAGATACGCAGTATTTT. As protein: CASSLTGDTQYF.

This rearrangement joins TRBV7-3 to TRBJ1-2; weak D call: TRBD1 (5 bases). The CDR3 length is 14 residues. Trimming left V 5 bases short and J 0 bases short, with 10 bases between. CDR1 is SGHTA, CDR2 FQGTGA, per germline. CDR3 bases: TGTGCCAGCAGCGGGGACGGGTCTAACTATGGCTACACCTTC. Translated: CASSGDGSNYGYTF. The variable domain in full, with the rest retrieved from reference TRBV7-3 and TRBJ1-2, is GAGVSQTPSNKVTEKGKYVELRCDPISGHTALYWYRQSLGQGPEFLIYFQGTGAADDSGLPNDRFFAVRPEGSVSTLKIQRTERGDSAVYLCASSGDGSNYGYTFGSGTRLTVV.

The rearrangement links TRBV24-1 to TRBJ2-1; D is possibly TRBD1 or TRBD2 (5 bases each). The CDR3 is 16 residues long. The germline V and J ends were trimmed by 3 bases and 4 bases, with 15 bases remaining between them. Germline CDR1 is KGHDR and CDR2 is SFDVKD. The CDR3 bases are TGTGCCACCAGTGATGCCCCCGGGACGGTATACAATGAGCAGTTCTTC. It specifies CATSDAPGTVYNEQFF.

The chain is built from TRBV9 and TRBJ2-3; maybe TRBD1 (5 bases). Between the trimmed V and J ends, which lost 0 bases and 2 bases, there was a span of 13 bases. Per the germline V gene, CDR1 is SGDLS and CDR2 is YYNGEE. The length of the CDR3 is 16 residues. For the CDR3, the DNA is TGTGCCAGCAGCGTAGTTCAGGGCCTAACCACAGATACGCAGTATTTT. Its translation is CASSVVQGLTTDTQYF.

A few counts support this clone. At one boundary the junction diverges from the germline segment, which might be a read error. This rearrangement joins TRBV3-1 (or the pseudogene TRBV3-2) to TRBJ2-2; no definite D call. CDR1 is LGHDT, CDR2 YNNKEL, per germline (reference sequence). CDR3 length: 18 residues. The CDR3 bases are TGTGCCAGCAGCCAAGGACGATCGGGCAGCCCGAACGCCGGGGAGCTGTTTTTT. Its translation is CASSQGRSGSPNAGELFF.

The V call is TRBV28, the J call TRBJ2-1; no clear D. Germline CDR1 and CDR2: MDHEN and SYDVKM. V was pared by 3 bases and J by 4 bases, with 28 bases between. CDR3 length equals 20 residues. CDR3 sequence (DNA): TGTGCCAGCAGTTTCCAGTGGCCAAGGGATGTGTATCGCTTATACAATGAGCAGTTCTTC. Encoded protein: CASSFQWPRDVYRLYNEQFF.

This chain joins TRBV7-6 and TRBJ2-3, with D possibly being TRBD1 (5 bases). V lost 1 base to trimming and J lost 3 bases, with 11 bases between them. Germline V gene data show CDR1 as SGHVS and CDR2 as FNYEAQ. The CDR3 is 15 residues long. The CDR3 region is CASSLELAGTDTQYF. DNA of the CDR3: TGTGCCAGCAGCTTAGAGTTAGCAGGGACAGATACGCAGTATTTT.

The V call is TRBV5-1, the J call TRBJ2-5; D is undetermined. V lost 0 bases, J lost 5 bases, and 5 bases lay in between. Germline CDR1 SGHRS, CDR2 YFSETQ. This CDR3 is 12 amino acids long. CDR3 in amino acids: CASSLEFETQYF. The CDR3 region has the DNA TGCGCCAGCAGCTTGGAATTCGAGACCCAGTACTTC.